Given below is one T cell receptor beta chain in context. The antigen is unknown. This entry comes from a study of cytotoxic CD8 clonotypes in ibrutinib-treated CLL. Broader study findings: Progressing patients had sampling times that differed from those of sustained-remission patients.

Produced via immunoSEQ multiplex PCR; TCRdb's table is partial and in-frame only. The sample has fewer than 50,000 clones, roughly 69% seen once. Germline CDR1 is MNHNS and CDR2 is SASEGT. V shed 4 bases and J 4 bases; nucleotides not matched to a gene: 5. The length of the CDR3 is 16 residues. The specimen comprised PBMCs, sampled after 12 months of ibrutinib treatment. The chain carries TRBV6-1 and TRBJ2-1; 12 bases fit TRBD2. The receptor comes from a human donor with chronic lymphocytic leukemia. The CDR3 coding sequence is TGTGCCAGCAGTGTGGCGACTAGCGGGGGTTACAATGAGCAGTTCTTC. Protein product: CASSVATSGGYNEQFF.